This TCR beta chain was observed in a study of blood T cell repertoires in COVID-19. For the study at large: PBMCs, B-cell-depleted T cells, or T cells were the source of the cDNA or gDNA that made up the material.

This clone was detected only a few times. The V end was cut by 5 bases, the J end by 9 bases, with 17 bases between. Germline CDR1 and CDR2: SGHAT and FQNNGV. The CDR3 spans 15 residues. The table came from immunoSEQ multiplex PCR; TCRdb's copy has only in-frame clones and leaves some out. The table includes more than 95,000 clones, roughly 69% detected once. The sequenced sample consisted of peripheral blood. The chain employs TRBV11-2 and TRBJ1-6, with a possible D match to TRBD1 (6 bases). This receptor was taken from an older woman with acute or convalescent COVID-19. CDR3 residues: CASSPTTGSLSPLHF. The CDR3 DNA is TGTGCCAGCAGCCCCACTACAGGGAGTCTTTCACCCCTCCACTTT. The entire variable domain, with the rest obtained from reference TRBV11-2 and TRBJ1-6, is as follows: EAGVAQSPRYKIIEKRQSVAFWCNPISGHATLYWYQQILGQGPKLLIQFQNNGVVDDSQLPKDRFSAERLKGVDSTLKIQPAKLEDSAVYLCASSPTTGSLSPLHFGNGTRLTVT.